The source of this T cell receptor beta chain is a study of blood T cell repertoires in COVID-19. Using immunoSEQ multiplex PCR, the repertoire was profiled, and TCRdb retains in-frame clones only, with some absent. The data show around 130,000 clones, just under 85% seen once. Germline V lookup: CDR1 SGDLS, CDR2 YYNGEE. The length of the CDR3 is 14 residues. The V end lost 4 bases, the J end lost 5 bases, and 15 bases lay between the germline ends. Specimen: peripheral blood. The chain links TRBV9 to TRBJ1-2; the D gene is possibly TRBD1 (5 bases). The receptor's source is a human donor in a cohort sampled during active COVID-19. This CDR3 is CASSTRDSDYGYTF. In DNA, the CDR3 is TGTGCCAGCAGCACCCGGGACTCCGATTATGGCTACACCTTC. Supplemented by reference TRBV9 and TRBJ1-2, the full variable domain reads DSGVTQTPKHLITATGQRVTLRCSPRSGDLSVYWYQQSLDQGLQFLIQYYNGEERAKGNILERFSAQQFPDLHSELNLSSLELGDSALYFCASSTRDSDYGYTFGSGTRLTVV.